Below, 9 T cell receptor beta chains from the same sample are listed, as sequenced in a study of shared clonotypes between healthy human individuals. As defined, naive CD8 cells were CD45RO-negative and positively selected for CCR7, with terminally differentiated effector memory CD45RA+ cells excluded. Some clones are missing from TCRdb's copy, which holds only in-frame ones; the method was immunoSEQ multiplex PCR. In the table there are millions of clones, about 95% of which are singletons. Sequenced: naive CD8+ T cells sorted from blood. Receptor source: a man aged 18-30 years in good health.

Comment on this clone: This sample includes further DNA sequences coding for the same CDR3. The rearrangement uses TRBV4-1 and TRBJ1-1; maybe TRBD1 (5 bases). V was pared by 1 base and J by 8 bases, with 8 bases between. From germline, CDR1 is MGHRA and CDR2 YSYEKL. CDR3 length: 12 residues. CDR3 DNA: TGCGCCAGCAGCCAAGTGTCAGGGGAAGCTTTCTTT. Translation gives CASSQVSGEAFF.

This clone has just a few counts. The chain employs TRBV9 and TRBJ2-3; 14 bases align to TRBD2. V shed 3 bases, J shed 0 bases, and the junction held 6 bases outside the gene matches. Germline V CDR1 and CDR2: SGDLS, YYNGEE. The CDR3 has 18 residues. CDR3 sequence reads: CASSAGTSGGPSTDTQYF. The CDR3 nucleotides are TGTGCCAGCAGCGCCGGGACTAGCGGGGGCCCTAGCACAGATACGCAGTATTTT. The variable domain in full, with the rest retrieved from reference TRBV9 and TRBJ2-3, is DSGVTQTPKHLITATGQRVTLRCSPRSGDLSVYWYQQSLDQGLQFLIQYYNGEERAKGNILERFSAQQFPDLHSELNLSSLELGDSALYFCASSAGTSGGPSTDTQYFGPGTRLTVL.

This CDR3 reads CASTEGSDTQYF. As DNA, the CDR3 is TGCGCCAGCACCGAGGGGTCAGATACGCAGTATTTT. The rearrangement joins TRBV10-2 to TRBJ2-3; possibly TRBD1 or TRBD2 for D (5 bases each). CDR1 WSHSY and CDR2 SAAADI come from the germline V gene. V gave up 7 bases and J gave up 4 bases, with 9 bases separating them. This CDR3 has 12 residues.

The chain is built from TRBV4-1 and TRBJ2-2; D is unresolved. Trimming cost V 11 bases and J 4 bases, with 17 bases left between them. Germline V lookup: CDR1 MGHRA, CDR2 YSYEKL. The CDR3 length is 14 residues. CDR3 in amino acids: CAGQRSVGTGELFF. The CDR3 coding sequence is TGCGCCGGTCAGAGGTCCGTTGGCACCGGGGAGCTGTTTTTT.

J is TRBJ1-4 and V is TRBV9; 11 bases are a match to TRBD1. V was pared by 3 bases and J by 6 bases, with 4 bases of the junction left unmatched. There are 15 residues in the CDR3. CDR1 is SGDLS and CDR2 is YYNGEE in the germline V gene. CDR3 protein: CASSDGQGADEKLFF. Here the CDR3 DNA reads TGTGCCAGCAGCGACGGACAGGGGGCAGATGAAAAACTGTTTTTT.

V gene TRBV23-1 combines with J gene TRBJ1-4, with D possibly being TRBD1 (5 bases). TRBV23-1 is noted as an ORF with a role that remains uncertain. CDR3 length equals 14 residues. V lost 7 bases and J 4 bases, leaving 13 bases between the germline ends. The CDR3 DNA follows: TGCGCCAGCACCACCGGGACGTTTAATGAAAAACTGTTTTTT. It is translated as CASTTGTFNEKLFF.

V gene TRBV6-6 combines with J gene TRBJ2-3; maybe TRBD1 (5 bases). The CDR3 is made up of 13 amino acids. Germline CDR1 and CDR2: MNHNY and SVGAGI (reference sequence). Trimming removed 4 bases from V and 3 bases from J, with 8 bases in between. The CDR3 sequence is CASSLQETDTQYF. The CDR3 DNA is TGTGCCAGCAGTTTACAGGAGACAGATACGCAGTATTTT.

V usage is TRBV27 and J usage is TRBJ2-6; D assignment may be TRBD1 or TRBD2 (5 bases each). The germline V and J ends were trimmed by 3 bases and 2 bases, with 5 bases remaining between them. CDR1 is MNHEY and CDR2 is SMNVEV in the germline V gene (reference sequence). The CDR3 is made up of 14 amino acids. CDR3 coding DNA: TGTGCCAGCAGTTTGGGGGCTGGGGCCAACGTCCTGACTTTC. Encoded protein: CASSLGAGANVLTF.

The chain has TRBV7-8 and TRBJ2-1; D not resolved. The CDR3 length is 13 residues. CDR1 is SGHVS, CDR2 FQNEAQ, per germline. V was trimmed by 5 bases and J by 2 bases, leaving 7 bases between them. The CDR3 is CASSPVTYNEQFF. The CDR3, as DNA: TGTGCCAGCAGCCCCGTAACCTACAATGAGCAGTTCTTC.